Given below is one T cell receptor (beta chain) in context. Antigen: not known. These data belong to a study of OX40 agonist ivuxolimab in advanced cancers. Study-wide points: Both CD4+ and CD8+ T cell populations in blood had undergone clonal expansion by week 6 at 0.1 to 3.0 mg/kg.

Any history of autoimmune disease or systemic immunosuppression disqualified patients. Profiling relied on immunoSEQ multiplex PCR, and the TCRdb table lists in-frame clones only, not all of them. The data hold approximately 70,000 clones, with about 83% observed a single time. The CDR3 is made up of 14 amino acids. Trimming took off 4 bases at V and 6 bases at J, with 13 bases between the two ends. Germline-derived CDR1 and CDR2 are MNHEY and SVGAGI. V gene TRBV6-5 combines with J gene TRBJ2-1, with a weak D call TRBD1 (5 bases). The sequence was collected from an adult with an advanced solid tumor such as melanoma, head and neck, liver or kidney cancer. Material: CD4+ or CD8+ T cells sorted from blood, obtained in a trial of the OX40 agonist ivuxolimab. CDR3 sequence (DNA): TGTGCCAGCAGTTCTCACGGACACCCCAATGAGCAGTTCTTC. Its protein product is CASSSHGHPNEQFF.